The entry below describes one T cell receptor beta chain. Its specificity is not known. A 5'RACE template-switching step, the method used to make TCR cDNA, added a universal primer site and UMIs. A single record per CDR3 protein comes from TCRdb applying MiXCR to the 5' RACE reads. The table has under 600,000 distinct CDR3 sequences, just over 20% seen once; the top ten hold 16%. The data derive from a study of T cells after yellow fever vaccination. Study summary: Fractions with few cells were prepared using SMART-Seq v4 Ultra Low Input. Study conclusions and caveats: Shared CD4/CD8 clonotypes were a small share, likely from convergent recombination. Clones that expanded after primary vaccination mostly reappeared after the booster (96% CD4, approximately 85% CD8).

The CDR3 is 16 residues long. The V segment lost 4 bases and the J segment 7 bases; nucleotides outside the gene matches: 8. CDR1 and CDR2 (germline): SGHAT, FQNNGV. The receptor comes from a man aged 18 to 29 who received the YFV17D yellow fever vaccine. The chain employs TRBV11-2 and TRBJ1-6; 9 nucleotides align to TRBD1. The material was PBMCs, obtained about 20 days after the first yellow fever vaccination. Here the CDR3 reads CASSWAGTGKNSPLHF. The DNA of the CDR3 is TGTGCCAGCAGCTGGGCCGGGACAGGGAAGAATTCACCCCTCCACTTT.